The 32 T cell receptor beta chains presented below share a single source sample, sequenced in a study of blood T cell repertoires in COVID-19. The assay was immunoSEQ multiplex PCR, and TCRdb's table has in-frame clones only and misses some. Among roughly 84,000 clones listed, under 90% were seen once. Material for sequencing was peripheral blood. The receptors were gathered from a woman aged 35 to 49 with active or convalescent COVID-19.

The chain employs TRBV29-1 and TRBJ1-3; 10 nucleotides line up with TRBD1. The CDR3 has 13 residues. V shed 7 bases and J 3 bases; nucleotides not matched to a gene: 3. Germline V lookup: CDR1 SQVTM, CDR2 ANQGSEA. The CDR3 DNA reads TGCAGCGCCCGGACAGGGGGTGGAAACACCATATATTTT. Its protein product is CSARTGGGNTIYF.

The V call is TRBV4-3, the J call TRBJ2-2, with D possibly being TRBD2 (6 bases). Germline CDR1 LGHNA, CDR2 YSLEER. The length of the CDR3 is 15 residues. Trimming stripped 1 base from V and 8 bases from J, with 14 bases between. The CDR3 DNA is TGCGCCAGCAGCCAAGGAGGGACTGGAGGAGGGGAGCTGTTTTTT. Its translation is CASSQGGTGGGELFF.

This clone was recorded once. The CDR3 nucleotides read TGTGCCAGCAGCCCTCATAGCGGCCTGAACACTGAAGCTTTCTTT. It translates to CASSPHSGLNTEAFF. The chain couples TRBV7-2 to TRBJ1-1, with D hard to call. The CDR3 has 15 residues. V lost 5 bases and J lost 0, with 13 bases in between. Germline CDR1 and CDR2: SGHTA and FQGNSA.

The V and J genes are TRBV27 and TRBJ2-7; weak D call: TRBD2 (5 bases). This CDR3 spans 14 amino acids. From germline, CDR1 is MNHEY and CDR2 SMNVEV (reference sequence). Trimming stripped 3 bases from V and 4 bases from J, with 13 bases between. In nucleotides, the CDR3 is TGTGCCAGCAGTTTGAACGGGGTCGGTTACGAGCAGTACTTC. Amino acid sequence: CASSLNGVGYEQYF.

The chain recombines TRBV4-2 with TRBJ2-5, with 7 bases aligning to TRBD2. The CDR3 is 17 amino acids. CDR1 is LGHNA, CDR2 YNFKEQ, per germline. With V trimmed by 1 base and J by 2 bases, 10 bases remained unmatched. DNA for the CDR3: TGTGCCAGCAGCCAAGGCGTCGGGGAGGGTTGGCAAGAGACCCAGTACTTC. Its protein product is CASSQGVGEGWQETQYF.

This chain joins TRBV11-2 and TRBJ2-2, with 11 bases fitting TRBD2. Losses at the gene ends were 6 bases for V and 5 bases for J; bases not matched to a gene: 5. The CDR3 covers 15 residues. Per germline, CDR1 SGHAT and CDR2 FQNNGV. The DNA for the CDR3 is TGTGCCAGCAGGATAGCGGGGGGGCCAACCGGGGAGCTGTTTTTT. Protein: CASRIAGGPTGELFF.

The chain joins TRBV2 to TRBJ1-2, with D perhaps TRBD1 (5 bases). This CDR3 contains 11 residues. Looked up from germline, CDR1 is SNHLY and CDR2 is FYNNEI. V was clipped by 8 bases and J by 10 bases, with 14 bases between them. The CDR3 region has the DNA TGTGCCAGCTTAAGGGGAAGCCTCTACACCTTC. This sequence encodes CASLRGSLYTF.

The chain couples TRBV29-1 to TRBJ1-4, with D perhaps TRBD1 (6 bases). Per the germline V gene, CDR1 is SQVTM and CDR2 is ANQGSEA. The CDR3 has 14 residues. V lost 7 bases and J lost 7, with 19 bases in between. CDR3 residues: CSGGGRGRGEKLFF. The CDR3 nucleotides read TGCAGCGGTGGGGGAAGGGGGAGAGGTGAAAAACTGTTTTTT.

CDR3 sequence reads: CASSLTGGRSGNTIYF. CDR3 nucleotides: TGCGCCAGCAGCTTGACAGGCGGTCGATCTGGAAACACCATATATTTT. This chain links TRBV5-1 with TRBJ1-3; perhaps TRBD1 as D (5 bases). This CDR3 has 16 amino acids. Trimming left V 1 base short and J 1 base short, with 12 bases between. Per germline, CDR1 SGHRS and CDR2 YFSETQ.

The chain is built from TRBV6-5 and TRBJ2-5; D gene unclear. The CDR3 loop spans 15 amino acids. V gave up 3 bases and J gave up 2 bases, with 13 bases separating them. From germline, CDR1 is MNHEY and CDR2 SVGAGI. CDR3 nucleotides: TGTGCCAGCAGTTATCGGCAGGATGATCAAGAGACCCAGTACTTC. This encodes CASSYRQDDQETQYF.

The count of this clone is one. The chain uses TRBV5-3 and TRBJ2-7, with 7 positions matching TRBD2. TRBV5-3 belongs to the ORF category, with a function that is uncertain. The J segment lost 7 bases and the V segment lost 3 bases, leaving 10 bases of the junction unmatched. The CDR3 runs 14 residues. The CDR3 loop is CARSWDYPLGEQYF. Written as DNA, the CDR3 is TGTGCCAGAAGCTGGGACTACCCACTAGGTGAGCAGTACTTC.

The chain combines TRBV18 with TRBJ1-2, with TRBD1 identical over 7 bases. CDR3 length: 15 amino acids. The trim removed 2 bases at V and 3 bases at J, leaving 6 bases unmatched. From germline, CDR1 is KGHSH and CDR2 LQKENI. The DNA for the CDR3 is TGTGCCAGCTCACCAAGACAGGGCGAACACTATGGCTACACCTTC. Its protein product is CASSPRQGEHYGYTF.

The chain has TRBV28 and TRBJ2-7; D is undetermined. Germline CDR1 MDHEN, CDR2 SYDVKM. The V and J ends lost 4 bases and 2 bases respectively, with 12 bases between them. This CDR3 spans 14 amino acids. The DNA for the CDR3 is TGTGCCAGCAGTTCCCAGGATCGCCCCTACGAGCAGTACTTC. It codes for CASSSQDRPYEQYF. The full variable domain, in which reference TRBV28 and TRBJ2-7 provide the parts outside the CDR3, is DVKVTQSSRYLVKRTGEKVFLECVQDMDHENMFWYRQDPGLGLRLIYFSYDVKMKEKGDIPEGYSVSREKKERFSLILESASTNQTSMYLCASSSQDRPYEQYFGPGTRLTVT.

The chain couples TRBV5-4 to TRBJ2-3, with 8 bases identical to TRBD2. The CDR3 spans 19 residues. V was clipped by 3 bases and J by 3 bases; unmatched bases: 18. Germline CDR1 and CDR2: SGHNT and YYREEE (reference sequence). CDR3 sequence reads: CASSSTGGVAGWITDTQYF. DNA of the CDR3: TGTGCCAGCAGCTCCACGGGGGGTGTAGCGGGATGGATTACAGATACGCAGTATTTT. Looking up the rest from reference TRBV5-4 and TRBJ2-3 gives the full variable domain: ETGVTQSPTHLIKTRGQQVTLRCSSQSGHNTVSWYQQALGQGPQFIFQYYREEENGRGNFPPRFSGLQFPNYSSELNVNALELDDSALYLCASSSTGGVAGWITDTQYFGPGTRLTVL.

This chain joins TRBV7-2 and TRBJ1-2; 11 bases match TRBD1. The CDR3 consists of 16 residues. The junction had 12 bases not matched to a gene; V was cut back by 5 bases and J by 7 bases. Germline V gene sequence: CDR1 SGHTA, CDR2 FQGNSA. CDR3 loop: CASSPGRTGGRGGYTF. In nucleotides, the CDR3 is TGTGCCAGCAGCCCAGGGAGGACAGGGGGCAGGGGTGGCTACACCTTC.

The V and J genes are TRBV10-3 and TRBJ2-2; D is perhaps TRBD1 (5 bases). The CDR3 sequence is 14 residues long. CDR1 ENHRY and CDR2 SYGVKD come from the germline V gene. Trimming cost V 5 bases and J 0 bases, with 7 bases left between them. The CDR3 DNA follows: TGTGCCATCAGTAAAGGGGCGAACACCGGGGAGCTGTTTTTT. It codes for CAISKGANTGELFF.

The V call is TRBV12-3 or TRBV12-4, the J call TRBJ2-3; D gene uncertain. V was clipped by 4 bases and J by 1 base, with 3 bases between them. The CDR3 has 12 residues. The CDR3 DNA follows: TGTGCCAGCAGTTCCGGCACAGATACGCAGTATTTT. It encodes CASSSGTDTQYF.

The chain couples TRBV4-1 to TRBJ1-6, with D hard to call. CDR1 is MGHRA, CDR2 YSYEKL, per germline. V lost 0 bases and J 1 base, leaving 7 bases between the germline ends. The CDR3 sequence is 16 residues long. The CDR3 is CASSQDALSYNSPLHF. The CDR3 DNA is TGCGCCAGCAGCCAAGATGCGCTGTCCTATAATTCACCCCTCCACTTT.

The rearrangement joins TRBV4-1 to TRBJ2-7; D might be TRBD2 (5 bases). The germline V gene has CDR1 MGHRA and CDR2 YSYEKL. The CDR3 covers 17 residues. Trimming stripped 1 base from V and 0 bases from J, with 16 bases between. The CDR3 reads CASSQVSGSISSYEQYF. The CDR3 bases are TGCGCCAGCAGCCAAGTCAGTGGGAGTATTAGCTCCTACGAGCAGTACTTC.

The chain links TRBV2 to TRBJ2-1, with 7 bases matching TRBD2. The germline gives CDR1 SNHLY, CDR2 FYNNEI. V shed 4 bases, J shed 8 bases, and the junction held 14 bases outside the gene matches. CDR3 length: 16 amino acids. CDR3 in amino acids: CASSAREGGPRDEQFF. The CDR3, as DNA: TGTGCCAGCAGTGCTCGAGAGGGAGGGCCCAGGGATGAGCAGTTCTTC.

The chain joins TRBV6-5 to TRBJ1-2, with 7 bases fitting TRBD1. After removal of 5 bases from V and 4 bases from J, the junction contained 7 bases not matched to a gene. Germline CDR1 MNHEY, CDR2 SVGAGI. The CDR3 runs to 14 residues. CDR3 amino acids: CASSRGTDSYGYTF. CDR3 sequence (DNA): TGTGCCAGCAGTCGCGGGACAGATAGCTATGGCTACACCTTC.

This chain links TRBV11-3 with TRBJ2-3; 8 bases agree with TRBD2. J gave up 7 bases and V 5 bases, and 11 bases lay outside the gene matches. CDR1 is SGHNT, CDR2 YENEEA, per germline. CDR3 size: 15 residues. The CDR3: CASSQGLGGANTQYF. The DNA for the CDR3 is TGTGCCAGCAGCCAGGGACTAGGTGGAGCAAATACGCAGTATTTT.

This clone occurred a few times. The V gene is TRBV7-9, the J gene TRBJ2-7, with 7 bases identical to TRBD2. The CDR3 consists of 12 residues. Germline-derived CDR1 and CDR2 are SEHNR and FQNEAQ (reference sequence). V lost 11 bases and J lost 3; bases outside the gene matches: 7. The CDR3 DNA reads TGTGCCGCGGGGGAGGCTCGCTACGAGCAGTACTTC. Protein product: CAAGEARYEQYF.

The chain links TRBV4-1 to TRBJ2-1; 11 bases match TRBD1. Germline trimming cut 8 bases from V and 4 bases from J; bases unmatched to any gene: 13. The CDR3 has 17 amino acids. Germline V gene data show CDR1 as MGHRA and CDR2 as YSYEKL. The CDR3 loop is CASAGTGGSGSYNEQFF. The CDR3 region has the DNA TGCGCCAGCGCCGGGACAGGGGGTAGCGGGTCATACAATGAGCAGTTCTTC.

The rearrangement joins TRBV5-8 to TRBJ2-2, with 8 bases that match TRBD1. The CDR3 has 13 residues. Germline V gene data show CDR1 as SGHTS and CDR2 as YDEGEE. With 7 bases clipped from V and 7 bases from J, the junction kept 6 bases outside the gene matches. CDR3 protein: CASWTGIGGELFF. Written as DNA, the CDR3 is TGTGCCAGCTGGACAGGGATTGGCGGGGAGCTGTTTTTT.

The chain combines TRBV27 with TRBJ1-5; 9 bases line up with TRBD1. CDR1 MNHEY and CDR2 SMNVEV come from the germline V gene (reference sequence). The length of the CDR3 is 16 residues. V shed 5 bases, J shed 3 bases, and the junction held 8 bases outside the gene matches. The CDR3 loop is CASSRDREGNNQPQHF. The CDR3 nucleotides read TGTGCCAGCAGTCGGGACAGGGAGGGAAACAATCAGCCCCAGCATTTT.

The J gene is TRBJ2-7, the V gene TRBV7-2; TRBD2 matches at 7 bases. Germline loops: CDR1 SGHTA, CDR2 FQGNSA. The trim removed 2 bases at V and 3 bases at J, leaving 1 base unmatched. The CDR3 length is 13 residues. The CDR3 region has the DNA TGTGCCAGCAGCTTACTAGCGGACTACGAGCAGTACTTC. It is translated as CASSLLADYEQYF.

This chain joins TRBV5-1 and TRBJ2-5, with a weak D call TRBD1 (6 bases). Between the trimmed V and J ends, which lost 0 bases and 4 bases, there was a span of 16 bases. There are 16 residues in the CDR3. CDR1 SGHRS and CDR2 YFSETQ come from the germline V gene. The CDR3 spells CASSLAGASPGETQYF. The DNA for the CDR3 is TGCGCCAGCAGCTTGGCAGGGGCCTCCCCGGGAGAGACCCAGTACTTC.

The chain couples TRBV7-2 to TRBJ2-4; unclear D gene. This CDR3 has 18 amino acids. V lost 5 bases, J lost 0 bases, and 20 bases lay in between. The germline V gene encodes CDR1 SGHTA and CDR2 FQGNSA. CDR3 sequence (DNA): TGTGCCAGCAGCAAAGGCACGCACAGTCCTATAGCCAAAAACATTCAGTACTTC. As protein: CASSKGTHSPIAKNIQYF.

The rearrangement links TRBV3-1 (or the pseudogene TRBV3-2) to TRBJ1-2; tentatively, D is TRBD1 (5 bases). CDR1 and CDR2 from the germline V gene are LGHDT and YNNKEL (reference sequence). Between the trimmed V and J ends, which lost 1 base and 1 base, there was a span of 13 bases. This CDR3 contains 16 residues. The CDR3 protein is CASSQGGQGLNYGYTF. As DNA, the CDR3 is TGTGCCAGCAGCCAAGGTGGACAAGGCCTTAACTATGGCTACACCTTC.

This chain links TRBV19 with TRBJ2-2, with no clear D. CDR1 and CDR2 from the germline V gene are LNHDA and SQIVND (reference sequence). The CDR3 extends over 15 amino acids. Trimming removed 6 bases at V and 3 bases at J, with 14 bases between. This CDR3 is CASRPRQVDTGELFF. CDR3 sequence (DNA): TGTGCCAGTAGGCCCCGACAAGTCGACACCGGGGAGCTGTTTTTT. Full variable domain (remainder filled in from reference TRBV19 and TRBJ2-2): DGGITQSPKYLFRKEGQNVTLSCEQNLNHDAMYWYRQDPGQGLRLIYYSQIVNDFQKGDIAEGYSVSREKKESFPLTVTSAQKNPTAFYLCASRPRQVDTGELFFGEGSRLTVL.

The DNA for the CDR3 is TGTGCCAGCAGTTTATATTATAGCAATCAGCCCCAGCATTTT. As protein: CASSLYYSNQPQHF. The chain joins TRBV28 to TRBJ1-5; D is undetermined. The germline V gene has CDR1 MDHEN and CDR2 SYDVKM. This CDR3 contains 14 residues. Trimming shortened V by 1 base and J by 0 bases, and 4 bases separated the two germline ends.